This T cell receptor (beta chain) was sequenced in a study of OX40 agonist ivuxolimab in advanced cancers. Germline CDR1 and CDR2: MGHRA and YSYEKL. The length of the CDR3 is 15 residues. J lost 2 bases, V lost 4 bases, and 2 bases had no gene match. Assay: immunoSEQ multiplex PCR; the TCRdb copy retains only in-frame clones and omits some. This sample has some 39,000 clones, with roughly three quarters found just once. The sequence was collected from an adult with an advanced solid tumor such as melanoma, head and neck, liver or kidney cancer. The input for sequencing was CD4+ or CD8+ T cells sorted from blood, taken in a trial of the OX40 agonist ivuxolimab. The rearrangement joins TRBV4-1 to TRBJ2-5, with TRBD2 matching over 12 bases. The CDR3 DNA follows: TGCGCCAGCAGCCCTGGACTAGCGGGACAAGAGACCCAGTACTTC. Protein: CASSPGLAGQETQYF.